The 11 T cell receptor beta chains below were found in one sample sequenced in a study of T cells in Graves' hyperthyroidism and ophthalmopathy. Amplification yielded TCR beta CDR3 regions, with RNA transcripts as the source. With the HTBI primer set, the TCR CDR3 went through a first round of RT-PCR. TCRdb re-derived calls from the multiplex PCR reads in MiXCR, one entry per CDR3 protein. The sample carries hundreds of thousands of distinct CDR3 sequences, more than 11% recorded once. Sequencing was done on a sample of blood. These receptors came from a woman in her 30s with Graves' hyperthyroidism.

J is TRBJ1-1 and V is TRBV5-6; D is unresolved. V gave up 1 base and J gave up 4 bases, with 8 bases separating them. This CDR3 region has 13 residues. Germline loops: CDR1 SGHDT, CDR2 YYEEEE. DNA for the CDR3: TGTGCCAGCAGCTTGCGGGCGGCCACTGAAGCTTTCTTT. Amino acid sequence: CASSLRAATEAFF.

As regards this clonotype: This CDR3 is missing its conserved last phenylalanine or tryptophan, likely due to a read error. The V call is TRBV5-5, the J call TRBJ2-3, with a possible D match to TRBD2 (5 bases). The CDR3 covers 12 residues. The germline gives CDR1 SGHKS, CDR2 YYEKEE (reference sequence). With 4 bases removed from V and 3 bases from J, the gap between germline ends came to 6 bases. The CDR3 DNA reads TGTGCCAGCAGCCCGGGGACAGATACGCAGTATCTT. Its protein is CASSPGTDTQYL.

The sample holds a few counts of this clonotype. CDR3 region: CASSLPRDYRDSDYEQYF. In DNA, the CDR3 is TGCGCCAGCAGCCTCCCCCGAGATTACCGGGACAGCGACTACGAGCAGTACTTC. The rearrangement joins TRBV4-1 to TRBJ2-7; 7 bases agree with TRBD1. The germline gives CDR1 MGHRA, CDR2 YSYEKL. V lost 4 bases to trimming and J lost 3 bases; unmatched junction nucleotides: 18. The CDR3 runs to 18 residues.

Only a few counts were recorded for this clonotype. J is TRBJ2-1 and V is TRBV9; 9 bases are a match to TRBD2. The CDR3 is 15 amino acids. V lost 4 bases, J lost 8 bases, and 10 bases stayed unmatched. Germline V gives CDR1 SGDLS, CDR2 YYNGEE. CDR3 sequence reads: CASSITGTSLHEQFF. CDR3 nucleotides: TGTGCCAGCAGCATCACCGGGACTAGCCTCCATGAGCAGTTCTTC.

The count of this clonotype is one. V usage is TRBV5-1 and J usage is TRBJ2-7; unclear D gene. Germline V gene lookup returns CDR1 SGHRS and CDR2 YFSETQ. The CDR3 length is 14 residues. Trimming shortened V by 0 bases and J by 5 bases, and 12 bases separated the two germline ends. CDR3: CASSLVGIDNEQYF. CDR3 nucleotide sequence: TGCGCCAGCAGCTTGGTAGGGATCGACAACGAGCAGTACTTC.

This chain joins TRBV20-1 and TRBJ1-1; 7 bases are a match to TRBD1. CDR1 DFQATT and CDR2 SNEGSKA come from the germline V gene (reference sequence). The CDR3 sequence is 13 residues long. The V segment lost 5 bases and the J segment 2 bases; nucleotides outside the gene matches: 5. DNA of the CDR3: TGCAGTGCTTGTCAGGGGGTCAACACTGAAGCTTTCTTT. This codes for CSACQGVNTEAFF.

The rearrangement joins TRBV24-1 to TRBJ1-4; TRBD1 aligns across 7 bases. There are 16 residues in the CDR3. Germline CDR1 KGHDR, CDR2 SFDVKD. V was pared by 3 bases and J by 8 bases, with 11 bases of the junction left unmatched. Here the CDR3 DNA reads TGTGCCACCAGTGATCCGACGACAGGGCCCAGGGAAAAACTGTTTTTT. As protein: CATSDPTTGPREKLFF.

This clonotype occurred many times. CDR3 protein: CASSLTTNVPEAFF. The CDR3 DNA sequence: TGTGCCAGCAGTTTGACAACAAACGTCCCTGAAGCTTTCTTT. V gene TRBV12-3 or TRBV12-4 combines with J gene TRBJ1-1; D is unclear. V gave up 3 bases and J gave up 6 bases, with 14 bases separating them. CDR3 length: 14 residues.

This clonotype was detected ten times or more. The chain is built from TRBV7-8 and TRBJ2-7; TRBD2 matches 11 bases. Trimming at V came to 5 bases and at J to 5 bases, leaving 11 bases not matched to a gene. CDR3 length equals 16 residues. Germline CDR1 and CDR2: SGHVS and FQNEAQ. The CDR3 DNA follows: TGTGCCAGCAGCCGAAGACTAGCGGGAAACTCAAACGAGCAGTACTTC. It encodes CASSRRLAGNSNEQYF.

The chain joins TRBV14 to TRBJ2-1, with D hard to call. The germline V and J ends were trimmed by 6 bases and 3 bases, with 9 bases remaining between them. Germline CDR1 reads SGHDN; CDR2 reads FVKESK. The CDR3 contains 13 residues. CDR3 amino acids: CASSFTLYNEQFF. The CDR3 bases are TGTGCCAGCAGTTTCACTCTCTACAATGAGCAGTTCTTC.

This clonotype was seen more than once but under ten times. A read error may explain this, as a much larger clone is one base away. This CDR3 fails to terminate in the conserved phenylalanine or tryptophan, so it likely reflects a read error. This chain links TRBV3-1 with TRBJ1-5; no clear D gene. Germline CDR1 is LGHDT and CDR2 is YNNKEL (reference sequence). This CDR3 spans 12 amino acids. V shed 1 base and J shed 6 bases, with 4 bases lying between them. The CDR3 region is CASSQGGQPQHL. The DNA for the CDR3 is TGTGCCAGCAGCCAAGGGGGTCAGCCCCAGCATCTT.